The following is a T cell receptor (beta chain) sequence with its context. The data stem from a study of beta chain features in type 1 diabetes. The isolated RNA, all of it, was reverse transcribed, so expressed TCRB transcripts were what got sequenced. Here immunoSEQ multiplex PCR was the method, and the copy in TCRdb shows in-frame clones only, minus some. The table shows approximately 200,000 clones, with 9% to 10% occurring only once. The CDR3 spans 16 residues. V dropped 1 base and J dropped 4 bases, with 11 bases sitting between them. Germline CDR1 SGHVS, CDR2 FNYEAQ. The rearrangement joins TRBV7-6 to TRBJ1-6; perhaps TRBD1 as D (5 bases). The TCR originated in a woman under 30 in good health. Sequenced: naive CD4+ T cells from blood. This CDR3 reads CASSLGPAGYNSPLHF. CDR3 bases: TGTGCCAGCAGCTTAGGTCCCGCAGGGTATAATTCACCCCTCCACTTT. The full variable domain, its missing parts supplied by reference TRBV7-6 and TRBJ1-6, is GAGVSQSPRYKVTKRGQDVALRCDPISGHVSLYWYRQALGQGPEFLTYFNYEAQQDKSGLPNDRFSAERPEGSISTLTIQRTEQRDSAMYRCASSLGPAGYNSPLHFGNGTRLTVT.